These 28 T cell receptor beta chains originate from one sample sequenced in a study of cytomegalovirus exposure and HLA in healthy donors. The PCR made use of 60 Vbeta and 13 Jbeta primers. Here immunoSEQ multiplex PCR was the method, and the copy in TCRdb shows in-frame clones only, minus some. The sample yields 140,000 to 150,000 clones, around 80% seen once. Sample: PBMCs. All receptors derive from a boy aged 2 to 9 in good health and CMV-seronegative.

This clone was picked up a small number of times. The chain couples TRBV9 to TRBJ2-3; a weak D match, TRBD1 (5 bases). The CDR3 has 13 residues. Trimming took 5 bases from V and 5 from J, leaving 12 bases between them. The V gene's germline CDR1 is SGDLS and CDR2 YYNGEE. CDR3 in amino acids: CASSMVTGDTQYF. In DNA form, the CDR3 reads TGTGCCAGCAGTATGGTCACAGGAGATACGCAGTATTTT. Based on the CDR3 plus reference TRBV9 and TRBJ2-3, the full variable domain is DSGVTQTPKHLITATGQRVTLRCSPRSGDLSVYWYQQSLDQGLQFLIQYYNGEERAKGNILERFSAQQFPDLHSELNLSSLELGDSALYFCASSMVTGDTQYFGPGTRLTVL.

CDR3 nucleotides: TGCGCCAGCAGCGCTGGACAGGGTTCATTTGCCGACGAGCAGTACTTC. It translates to CASSAGQGSFADEQYF. This sequence joins TRBV5-1 and TRBJ2-7; TRBD1 aligns across 8 bases. CDR1 and CDR2 (germline): SGHRS, YFSETQ. The CDR3 extends over 16 amino acids. Trimming cost V 4 bases and J 5 bases; bases outside gene matches: 14.

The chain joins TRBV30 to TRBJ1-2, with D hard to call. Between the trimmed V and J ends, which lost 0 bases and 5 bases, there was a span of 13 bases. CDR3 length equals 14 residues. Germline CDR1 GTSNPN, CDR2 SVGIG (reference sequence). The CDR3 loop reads CAWSVHPAVYGYTF. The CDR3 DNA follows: TGTGCCTGGAGTGTACACCCTGCGGTTTATGGCTACACCTTC.

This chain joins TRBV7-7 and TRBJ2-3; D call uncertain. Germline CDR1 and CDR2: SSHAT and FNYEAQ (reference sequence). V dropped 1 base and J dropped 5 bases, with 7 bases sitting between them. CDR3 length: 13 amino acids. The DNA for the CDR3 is TGTGCCAGCAGCTTAGGTTCAATAGATACGCAGTATTTT. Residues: CASSLGSIDTQYF.

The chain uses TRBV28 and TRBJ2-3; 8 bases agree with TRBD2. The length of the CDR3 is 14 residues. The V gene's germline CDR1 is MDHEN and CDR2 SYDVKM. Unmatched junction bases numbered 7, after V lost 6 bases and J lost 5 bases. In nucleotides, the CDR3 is TGTGCCAGCAGCCCACCGGGACTAGGAGATACGCAGTATTTT. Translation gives CASSPPGLGDTQYF.

The CDR3 DNA follows: TGTGCCAGCAGCCGCCGGACGGGACAGGGGACCCGAAACACCATATATTTT. Its protein product is CASSRRTGQGTRNTIYF. The J gene is TRBJ1-3, the V gene TRBV7-8, with 10 bases identical to TRBD1. V lost 5 bases to trimming and J lost 5 bases; unmatched junction nucleotides: 12. Germline CDR1 reads SGHVS; CDR2 reads FQNEAQ. The CDR3 extends over 17 amino acids.

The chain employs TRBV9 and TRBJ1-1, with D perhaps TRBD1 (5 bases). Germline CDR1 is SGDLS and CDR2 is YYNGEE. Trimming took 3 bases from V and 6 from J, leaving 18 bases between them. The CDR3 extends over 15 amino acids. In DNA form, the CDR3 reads TGTGCCAGCAGCGGACAGAAGGGGTTTTTCGCTGAAGCTTTCTTT. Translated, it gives CASSGQKGFFAEAFF.

The CDR3 region has the DNA TGTGCCAGCAGCCCAGGGCTAAGCACAGATACGCAGTATTTT. Its protein is CASSPGLSTDTQYF. V usage is TRBV5-4 and J usage is TRBJ2-3, with a weak D call TRBD1 (5 bases). Deletions cut 4 bases from V and 0 bases from J, with 9 bases between. The CDR3 has 14 residues. Looked up from germline, CDR1 is SGHNT and CDR2 is YYREEE (reference sequence). The variable domain in full, with the rest retrieved from reference TRBV5-4 and TRBJ2-3, is ETGVTQSPTHLIKTRGQQVTLRCSSQSGHNTVSWYQQALGQGPQFIFQYYREEENGRGNFPPRFSGLQFPNYSSELNVNALELDDSALYLCASSPGLSTDTQYFGPGTRLTVL.

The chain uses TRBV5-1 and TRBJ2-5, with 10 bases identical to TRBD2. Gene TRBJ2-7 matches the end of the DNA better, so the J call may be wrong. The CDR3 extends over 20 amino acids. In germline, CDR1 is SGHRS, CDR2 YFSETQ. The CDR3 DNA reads TGCGCCAGCAGCTCAGGATTCCGGCTAGCGGGGGCCGTAGATCCCTACGAGCAGTACTTC. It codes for CASSSGFRLAGAVDPYEQYF.

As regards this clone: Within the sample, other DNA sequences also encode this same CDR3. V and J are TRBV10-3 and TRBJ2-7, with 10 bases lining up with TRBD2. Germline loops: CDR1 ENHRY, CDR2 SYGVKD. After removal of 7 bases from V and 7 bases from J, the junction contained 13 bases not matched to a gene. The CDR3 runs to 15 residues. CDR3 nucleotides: TGTGCCATCAAAGAGGCTAGCGGGGGCCCCGGGGAGCAGTACTTC. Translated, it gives CAIKEASGGPGEQYF.

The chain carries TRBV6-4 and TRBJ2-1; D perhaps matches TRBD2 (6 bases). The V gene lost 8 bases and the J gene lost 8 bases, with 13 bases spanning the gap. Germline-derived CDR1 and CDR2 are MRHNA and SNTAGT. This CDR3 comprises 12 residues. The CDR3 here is CASGDSDYEQFF. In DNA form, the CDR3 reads TGTGCCAGCGGGGACTCGGACTATGAGCAGTTCTTC.

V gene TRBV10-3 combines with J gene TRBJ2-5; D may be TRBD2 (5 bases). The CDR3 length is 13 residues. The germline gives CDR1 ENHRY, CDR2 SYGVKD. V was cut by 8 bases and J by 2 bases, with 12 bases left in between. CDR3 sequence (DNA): TGTGCCATCCGTCCAGCGGAGCAAGAGACCCAGTACTTC. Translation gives CAIRPAEQETQYF.

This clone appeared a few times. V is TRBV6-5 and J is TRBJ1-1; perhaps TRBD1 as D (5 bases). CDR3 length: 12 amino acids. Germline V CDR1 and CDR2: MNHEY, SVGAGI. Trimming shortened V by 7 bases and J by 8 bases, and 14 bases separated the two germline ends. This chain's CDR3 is CASMARGTEAFF. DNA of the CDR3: TGTGCCAGCATGGCCCGGGGGACCGAAGCTTTCTTT.

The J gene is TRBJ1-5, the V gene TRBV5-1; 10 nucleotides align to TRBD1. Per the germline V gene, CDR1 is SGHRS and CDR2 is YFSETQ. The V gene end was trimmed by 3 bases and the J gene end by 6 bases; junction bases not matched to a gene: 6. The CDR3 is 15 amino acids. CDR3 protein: CASSSGTGEGQPQHF. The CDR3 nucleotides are TGCGCCAGCAGCTCAGGGACAGGGGAGGGTCAGCCCCAGCATTTT. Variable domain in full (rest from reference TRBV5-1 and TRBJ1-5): KAGVTQTPRYLIKTRGQQVTLSCSPISGHRSVSWYQQTPGQGLQFLFEYFSETQRNKGNFPGRFSGRQFSNSRSEMNVSTLELGDSALYLCASSSGTGEGQPQHFGDGTRLSIL.

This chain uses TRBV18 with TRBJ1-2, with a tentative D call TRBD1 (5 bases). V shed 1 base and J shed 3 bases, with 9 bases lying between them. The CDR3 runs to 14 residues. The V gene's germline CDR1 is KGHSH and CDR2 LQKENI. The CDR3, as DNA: TGTGCCAGCTCACCACAGGCGGGGGACTATGGCTACACCTTC. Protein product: CASSPQAGDYGYTF. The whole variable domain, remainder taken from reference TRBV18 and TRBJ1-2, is NAGVMQNPRHLVRRRGQEARLRCSPMKGHSHVYWYRQLPEEGLKFMVYLQKENIIDESGMPKERFSAEFPKEGPSILRIQQVVRGDSAAYFCASSPQAGDYGYTFGSGTRLTVV.

CDR3 bases: TGCAGCGTTGAAGGGGACACACCCTACGAGCAGTACTTC. It codes for CSVEGDTPYEQYF. This chain joins TRBV29-1 and TRBJ2-7, with a weak D call TRBD1 (6 bases). Germline loops: CDR1 SQVTM, CDR2 ANQGSEA. The CDR3 totals 13 residues. The V gene lost 1 base and the J gene lost 2 bases, with 9 bases spanning the gap.

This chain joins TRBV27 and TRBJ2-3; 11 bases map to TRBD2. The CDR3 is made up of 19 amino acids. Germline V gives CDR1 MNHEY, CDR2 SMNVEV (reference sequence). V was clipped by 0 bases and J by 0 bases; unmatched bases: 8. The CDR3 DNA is TGTGCCAGCAGTTTATCGGGACTAGCGGAGGGGACTAGCACAGATACGCAGTATTTT. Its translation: CASSLSGLAEGTSTDTQYF.

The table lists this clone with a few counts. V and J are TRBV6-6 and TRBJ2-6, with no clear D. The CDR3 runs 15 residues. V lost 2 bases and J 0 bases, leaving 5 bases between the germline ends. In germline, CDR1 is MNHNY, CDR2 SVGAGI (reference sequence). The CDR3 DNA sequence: TGTGCCAGCAGTTACGCGAGCTCTGGGGCCAACGTCCTGACTTTC. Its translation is CASSYASSGANVLTF.

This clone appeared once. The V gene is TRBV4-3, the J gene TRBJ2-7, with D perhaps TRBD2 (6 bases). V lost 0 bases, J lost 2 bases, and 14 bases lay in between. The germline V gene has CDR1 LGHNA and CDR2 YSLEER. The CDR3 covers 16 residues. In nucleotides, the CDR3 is TGCGCCAGCAGCCAAGATGTCGCTAGCGCTACCTACGAGCAGTACTTC. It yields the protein CASSQDVASATYEQYF.

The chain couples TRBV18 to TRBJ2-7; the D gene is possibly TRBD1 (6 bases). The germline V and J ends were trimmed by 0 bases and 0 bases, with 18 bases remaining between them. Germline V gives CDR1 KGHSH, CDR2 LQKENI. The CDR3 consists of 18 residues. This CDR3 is CASSPPARLDSLSYEQYF. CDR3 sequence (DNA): TGTGCCAGCTCACCACCCGCCCGCCTGGACAGCCTCTCCTACGAGCAGTACTTC.

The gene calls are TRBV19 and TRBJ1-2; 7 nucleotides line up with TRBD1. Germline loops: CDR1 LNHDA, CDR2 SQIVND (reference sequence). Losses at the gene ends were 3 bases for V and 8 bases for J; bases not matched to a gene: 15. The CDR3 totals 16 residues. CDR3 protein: CASSMTTGDLSGGYTF. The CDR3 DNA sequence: TGTGCCAGTAGTATGACAACAGGGGACTTATCGGGGGGCTACACCTTC.

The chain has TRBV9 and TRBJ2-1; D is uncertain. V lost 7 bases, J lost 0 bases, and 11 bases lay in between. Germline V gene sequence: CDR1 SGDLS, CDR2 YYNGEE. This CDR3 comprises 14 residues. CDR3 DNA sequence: TGTGCCAGCTCGGAGAGGAGCTCCTACAATGAGCAGTTCTTC. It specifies CASSERSSYNEQFF.

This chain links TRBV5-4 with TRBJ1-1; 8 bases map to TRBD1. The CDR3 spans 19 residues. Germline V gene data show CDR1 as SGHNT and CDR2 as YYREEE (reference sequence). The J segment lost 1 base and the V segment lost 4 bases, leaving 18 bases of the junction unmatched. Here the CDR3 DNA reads TGTGCCAGCAGCACGGCGAAAGACAGGGGAATCTCCGGGAACACTGAAGCTTTCTTT. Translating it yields CASSTAKDRGISGNTEAFF.

The CDR3, as DNA: TGTGCCAGCAGTTTACAAGAGACCCAGTACTTC. Translation gives CASSLQETQYF. The chain links TRBV2 to TRBJ2-5, with D unclear. CDR1 and CDR2 (germline): SNHLY, FYNNEI. Trimming shortened V by 5 bases and J by 2 bases, and 3 bases separated the two germline ends. The CDR3 is 11 amino acids.

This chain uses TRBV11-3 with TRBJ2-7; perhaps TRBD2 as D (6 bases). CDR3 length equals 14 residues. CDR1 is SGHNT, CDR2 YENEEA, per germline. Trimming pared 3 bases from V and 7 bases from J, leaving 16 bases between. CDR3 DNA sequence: TGTGCCAGCAGCTTCTCCGCGGGGTATAAAGAGCAGTACTTC. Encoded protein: CASSFSAGYKEQYF.

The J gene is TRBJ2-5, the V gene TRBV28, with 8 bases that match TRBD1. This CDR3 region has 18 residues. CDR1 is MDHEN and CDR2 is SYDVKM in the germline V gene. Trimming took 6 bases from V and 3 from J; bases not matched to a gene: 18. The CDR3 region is CASSTATATGVREETQYF. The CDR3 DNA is TGTGCCAGCAGCACTGCAACCGCGACAGGGGTCAGGGAAGAGACCCAGTACTTC.

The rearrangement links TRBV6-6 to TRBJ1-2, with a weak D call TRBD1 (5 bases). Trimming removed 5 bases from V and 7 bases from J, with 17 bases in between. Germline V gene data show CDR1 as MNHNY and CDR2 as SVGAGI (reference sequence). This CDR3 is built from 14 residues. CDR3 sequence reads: CASSVQGPRVGYTF. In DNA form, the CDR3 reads TGTGCCAGCAGTGTCCAGGGCCCCAGGGTTGGCTACACCTTC.

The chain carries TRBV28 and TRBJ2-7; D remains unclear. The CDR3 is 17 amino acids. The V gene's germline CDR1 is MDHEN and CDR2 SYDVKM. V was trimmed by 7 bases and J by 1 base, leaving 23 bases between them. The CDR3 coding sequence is TGTGCCAGCACCCCCGCGGTAGGAGCAGAGAAGTCCTACGAGCAGTACTTC. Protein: CASTPAVGAEKSYEQYF.